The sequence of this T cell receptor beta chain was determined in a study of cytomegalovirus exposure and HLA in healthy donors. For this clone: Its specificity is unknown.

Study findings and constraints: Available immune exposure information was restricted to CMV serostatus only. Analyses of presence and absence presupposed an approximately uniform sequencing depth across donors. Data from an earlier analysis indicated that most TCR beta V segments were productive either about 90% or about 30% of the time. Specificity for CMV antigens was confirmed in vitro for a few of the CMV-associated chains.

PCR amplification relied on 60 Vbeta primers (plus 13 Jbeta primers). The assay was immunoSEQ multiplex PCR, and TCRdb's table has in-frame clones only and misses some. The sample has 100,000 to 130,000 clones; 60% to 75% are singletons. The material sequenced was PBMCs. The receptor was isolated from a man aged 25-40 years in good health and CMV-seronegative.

The CDR3 reads CASSGNRDTGYTF. The CDR3 nucleotides read TGCGCCAGCAGTGGAAACCGGGACACCGGCTACACCTTC. The chain combines TRBV10-1 with TRBJ1-2; TRBD1 might be the D (6 bases). Between the trimmed V and J ends, which lost 4 bases and 8 bases, there was a span of 14 bases. CDR3 length: 13 amino acids. Germline CDR1 reads WNHNN; CDR2 reads SYGVQD (reference sequence).